The sequence of this TCR beta chain was determined in a study of blood T cell repertoires in COVID-19. At the level of the study: PBMCs, B-cell-depleted T cells, or T cells provided the cDNA or gDNA that made up the material.

Sequencing was performed with immunoSEQ multiplex PCR; in TCRdb, only in-frame clones are kept and a portion is missing. The table has roughly 200,000 clones, under 90% seen once. Seattle-derived patients entered the study during active infection and were followed longitudinally. This CDR3 contains 14 residues. V lost 5 bases, J lost 3 bases, and 6 bases stayed unmatched. CDR1 is KGHSH and CDR2 is LQKENI in the germline V gene. This chain joins TRBV18 and TRBJ2-7; 8 positions match TRBD1. The receptor was isolated from a woman older than 75 with COVID-19, enrolled during active disease. Source material: peripheral blood. The CDR3: CASSAGQANYEQYF. CDR3 sequence (DNA): TGTGCCAGCTCAGCGGGACAGGCGAACTACGAGCAGTACTTC.